Sequencing of this T cell receptor (beta chain) was carried out in a study of cytomegalovirus exposure and HLA in healthy donors (dated by TCRdb to 2016 to 2017). Study-level background: According to a later analysis, the approximately 130 validation repertoires were produced on the same platform as the approximately 610 repertoires of the first cohort. The study aimed to test whether signatures of past pathogen exposure could be identified by cataloging public T cell receptors. Along with the approximately 650-subject first cohort, a separate validation cohort of over a hundred different subjects was used. The study combined high-throughput TCR immunosequencing, statistical association of individual TCRs with disease status, and machine learning to predict cytomegalovirus infection status. Paper-wide results and their limitations: In both the original and validation cohorts, the classifier was reported to diagnose cytomegalovirus status with high specificity and sensitivity. Most TCR sequences were seen in very few donors, while some public TCRs were found in many individuals. A later analysis had no HLA typing for the validation cohort, so co-occurrence there was scored across all 110 or so repertoires. A total of about 180 TCR beta chains were listed by the study as associated with cytomegalovirus. A later analysis found that TCRs clustered in the first cohort also tended to co-occur in the 120 validation repertoires, with approximately 95% of cluster scores above 0. In vitro tests confirmed that a few of the cytomegalovirus-associated TCR beta chains recognize cytomegalovirus antigens. The authors suggested that the approach could potentially be generalized to other disease states and immunological phenotypes.

Library generation was performed with the immunoSEQ multiplex PCR assay. In the paper's pipeline: A statistical classification framework was built for diagnosing cytomegalovirus status from the catalog of TCR beta chain sequences. Sourced from immuneACCESS, this table was stored by TCRdb with only in-frame sequences that have V and J called. A share of the clones is absent; for the studies checked, an unresolved V gene accounts for under half, and the remainder has no known explanation. V, J and clone size derive from that table, while D and trimming were established from the DNA sequence. The sample has 150,000 to 200,000 clones on record, about 80% of them singletons. The top ten clonotypes cover roughly 6.5% of the sample. The trim is 3 bases for V and 1 base for J, with a gap of 13 bases between the germline ends. From the cysteine through the phenylalanine, the CDR3 covers 16 amino acids. Just CDR3 DNA is preserved here, 48 bases in frame from base 1.

Donors formed part of the validation cohort, which comprised fewer than 150 subjects and was distinct from the first cohort of under 850 subjects. Remarks on this clone: Which antigen it targets is not known. The record has no base qualities; no much larger clone is one base away.

Sequencing was done on a sample of PBMCs. The chain uses TRBV23-1 and TRBJ1-5; the D gene cannot be named for sure. TRBV23-1 belongs to the ORF category, with a function that is uncertain. This clonotype was sampled from a man aged 18 to 29 in good health and CMV-seropositive. The DNA sequence is given as TGCGCCAGCAGTCATCCCTCGGGAGGGAGCAATCAGCCCCAGCATTTT. The translation is CASSHPSGGSNQPQHF.